Below, one TCR beta chain is given with its context. Measured with immunoSEQ multiplex PCR; TCRdb has only the in-frame clones, and not every one. The sample has under 150,000 clones, just under 90% seen once. The source of the sample is a study of control samples from healthy donors and cancer patients. The germline CDR1 and CDR2 sequences are SEHNR and FQNEAQ (reference sequence). The CDR3 consists of 13 residues. The V end lost 1 base, the J end lost 7 bases, and 8 bases lay between the germline ends. The receptor comes from a man aged 50 to 60 with head and neck cancer. The chain links TRBV7-9 to TRBJ1-5, with D uncertain. Sequenced sample: PBMCs. This CDR3 is CASSLGAVQPQHF. The CDR3, as DNA: TGTGCCAGCAGCTTAGGTGCGGTCCAGCCCCAGCATTTT.